These 20 T cell receptor beta chains originate from one sample sequenced in a study of T cells in localized non-small cell lung cancer. Using immunoSEQ multiplex PCR, the repertoire was profiled, and TCRdb retains in-frame clones only, with some absent. Of some 30,000 clones listed, 75% to 90% are singletons. The specimen was peripheral blood mononuclear cells, collected before any cancer treatment. The origin of the receptors is a man aged 40 to 69 with stage III lung adenocarcinoma.

In this sample, this clone turned up a few times. V and J are TRBV6-4 and TRBJ2-3; weak D call: TRBD2 (6 bases). With 0 bases removed from V and 6 bases from J, the gap between germline ends came to 16 bases. Germline V gives CDR1 MRHNA, CDR2 SNTAGT. This CDR3 is 16 amino acids long. CDR3 DNA: TGTGCCAGCAGTGACTCGATCGGCGGGGCGGGGGATACGCAGTATTTT. Its translation: CASSDSIGGAGDTQYF.

This clone appeared a few times. This chain uses TRBV19 with TRBJ1-2; TRBD1 matches at 10 bases. CDR1 LNHDA and CDR2 SQIVND come from the germline V gene (reference sequence). This CDR3 region has 20 residues. Germline trimming cut 10 bases from V and 4 bases from J; bases unmatched to any gene: 27. The CDR3 DNA reads TGTGCCACCTCTAGCCGGGACAGGGGACAAAGGGCAAAAGGGGGCTATGGCTACACCTTC. The encoded protein is CATSSRDRGQRAKGGYGYTF.

V and J are TRBV6-5 and TRBJ2-5; maybe TRBD2 (5 bases). The CDR3 sequence is 13 residues long. CDR1 and CDR2 from the germline V gene are MNHEY and SVGAGI. The germline V and J ends were trimmed by 10 bases and 3 bases, with 15 bases remaining between them. CDR3 sequence (DNA): TGTGCCACTCGGGGAAGTGGAAAAGAGACCCAGTACTTC. It is translated as CATRGSGKETQYF.

The chain uses TRBV5-5 and TRBJ1-4, with 12 bases aligning to TRBD1. Germline V gene data show CDR1 as SGHKS and CDR2 as YYEKEE (reference sequence). The CDR3 is 17 amino acids. V dropped 3 bases and J dropped 1; count of bases not matched to a gene: 4. The CDR3 DNA reads as TGTGCCAGCAGCTCATGGGACAGGGGGCTAACTAATGAAAAACTGTTTTTT. Translated, it gives CASSSWDRGLTNEKLFF.

This clone was detected a few times. The V call is TRBV5-1, the J call TRBJ1-1; D is possibly TRBD1 (6 bases). The germline V gene encodes CDR1 SGHRS and CDR2 YFSETQ. The CDR3 length is 14 residues. Between the trimmed V and J ends, which lost 3 bases and 4 bases, there was a span of 13 bases. The CDR3 region is CASSYSGASTEAFF. CDR3 sequence (DNA): TGCGCCAGCAGCTACTCGGGGGCGAGCACTGAAGCTTTCTTT.

The gene calls are TRBV5-6 and TRBJ1-4; a weak D match, TRBD1 (5 bases). Germline CDR1 is SGHDT and CDR2 is YYEEEE. V lost 2 bases and J 8 bases, leaving 13 bases between the germline ends. The CDR3 totals 14 residues. CDR3 DNA: TGTGCCAGCAGCTTAAGGACATTAAACGAAAAACTGTTTTTT. It encodes CASSLRTLNEKLFF.

The chain couples TRBV11-2 to TRBJ2-1; a weak D match, TRBD2 (5 bases). V was cut by 1 base and J by 9 bases, with 19 bases left in between. The germline V gene has CDR1 SGHAT and CDR2 FQNNGV. CDR3 length: 16 amino acids. The CDR3 protein is CASSLVFGVRVAEQFF. The CDR3 nucleotides are TGTGCCAGCAGCTTAGTGTTCGGGGTGCGCGTGGCTGAGCAGTTCTTC.

V gene TRBV7-8 combines with J gene TRBJ1-4; a possible D gene is TRBD1 (5 bases). V was shortened by 4 bases and J by 3 bases, with 12 bases between the two germline ends. The germline gives CDR1 SGHVS, CDR2 FQNEAQ. This CDR3 spans 15 amino acids. CDR3: CASSWGGAANEKLFF. The CDR3 coding sequence is TGTGCCAGCAGCTGGGGAGGGGCGGCTAATGAAAAACTGTTTTTT.

The chain couples TRBV28 to TRBJ2-3, with 9 bases that match TRBD2. This CDR3 has 16 residues. Germline assignment: CDR1 MDHEN and CDR2 SYDVKM. J was trimmed by 2 bases and V by 4 bases; bases with no gene match: 7. DNA for the CDR3: TGTGCCAGCAGTTCCTTGGCGGGGGGGGACACAGATACGCAGTATTTT. This gives the protein CASSSLAGGDTDTQYF.

CDR3 sequence: CASSTTGGLFMNTEAFF. For the CDR3, the DNA is TGTGCCAGTAGTACGACAGGGGGTTTGTTCATGAACACTGAAGCTTTCTTT. The V and J genes are TRBV19 and TRBJ1-1; the match to TRBD1 covers 9 bases. V lost 4 bases to trimming and J lost 0 bases; unmatched junction nucleotides: 9. There are 17 residues in the CDR3. Germline CDR1 and CDR2: LNHDA and SQIVND (reference sequence).

Written as DNA, the CDR3 is TGTGCCAGCAGCATCACAGGCAATACCTACGAGCAGTACTTC. This sequence encodes CASSITGNTYEQYF. The genes are TRBV7-2 and TRBJ2-7; D perhaps matches TRBD1 (5 bases). With 5 bases removed from V and 2 bases from J, the gap between germline ends came to 13 bases. CDR3 length: 14 amino acids. Germline V gene lookup returns CDR1 SGHTA and CDR2 FQGNSA.

The chain links TRBV30 to TRBJ1-1; maybe TRBD1 (5 bases). The CDR3 consists of 13 residues. Per germline, CDR1 GTSNPN and CDR2 SVGIG (reference sequence). V lost 5 bases and J lost 5, with 15 bases in between. The CDR3 DNA reads as TGTGCCTGGGAGGGGCAGGGTGGGACTGAAGCTTTCTTT. It specifies CAWEGQGGTEAFF.

Turning to this clone: At one end, the junction sequence differs from germline, possibly due to a read error. This rearrangement joins TRBV5-4 to TRBJ2-5; 10 bases map to TRBD2. In germline, CDR1 is SGHNT, CDR2 YYREEE (reference sequence). This CDR3 is 15 amino acids long. CDR3 in DNA: TGTGCCAGCAGTCCTAGCGGGGGAATCCAAGAGGCCCAGTACTTC. It translates to CASSPSGGIQEAQYF. The full variable domain, in which reference TRBV5-4 and TRBJ2-5 provide the parts outside the CDR3, is ETGVTQSPTHLIKTRGQQVTLRCSSQSGHNTVSWYQQALGQGPQFIFQYYREEENGRGNFPPRFSGLQFPNYSSELNVNALELDDSALYLCASSPSGGIQEAQYFGPGTRLLVL.

This rearrangement joins TRBV9 to TRBJ2-3, with 11 bases fitting TRBD2. Trimming at V came to 0 bases and at J to 0 bases, leaving 6 bases not matched to a gene. CDR3 length: 18 amino acids. Germline V gives CDR1 SGDLS, CDR2 YYNGEE. CDR3 nucleotides: TGTGCCAGCAGCGTAGCTACTAGCGGGGGCGGTAGCACAGATACGCAGTATTTT. It is translated as CASSVATSGGGSTDTQYF.

The V gene is TRBV2, the J gene TRBJ2-5; 7 nucleotides agree with TRBD1. Germline lookup yields CDR1 SNHLY and CDR2 FYNNEI. V lost 6 bases to trimming and J lost 1 base; unmatched junction nucleotides: 5. The CDR3 is 14 amino acids. CDR3 loop: CASRRQGIQETQYF. CDR3 in DNA: TGTGCCAGCAGGCGACAGGGAATCCAAGAGACCCAGTACTTC.

V and J are TRBV19 and TRBJ2-7; weak D call: TRBD2 (6 bases). CDR1 and CDR2 from the germline V gene are LNHDA and SQIVND (reference sequence). CDR3 length: 12 amino acids. Trimming removed 3 bases from V and 4 bases from J, with 7 bases in between. The CDR3: CASSMEGYEQYF. Written as DNA, the CDR3 is TGTGCCAGTAGTATGGAGGGTTACGAGCAGTACTTC.

The chain uses TRBV5-1 and TRBJ2-5, with 7 bases aligning to TRBD2. The junction had 11 bases not matched to a gene; V was cut back by 1 base and J by 5 bases. This CDR3 region has 16 residues. Germline CDR1 and CDR2: SGHRS and YFSETQ. This CDR3 is CASSLTRLGGDETQYF. CDR3 DNA sequence: TGCGCCAGCAGCTTGACCAGGTTGGGGGGGGACGAGACCCAGTACTTC. Full variable domain (rest looked up from reference TRBV5-1 and TRBJ2-5): KAGVTQTPRYLIKTRGQQVTLSCSPISGHRSVSWYQQTPGQGLQFLFEYFSETQRNKGNFPGRFSGRQFSNSRSEMNVSTLELGDSALYLCASSLTRLGGDETQYFGPGTRLLVL.

The chain is built from TRBV28 and TRBJ2-1; D unclear. Germline-derived CDR1 and CDR2 are MDHEN and SYDVKM. This CDR3 spans 14 amino acids. Between the trimmed V and J ends, which lost 3 bases and 4 bases, there was a span of 10 bases. The CDR3, as DNA: TGTGCCAGCAGTTTCGGAGACCCATACAATGAGCAGTTCTTC. It translates to CASSFGDPYNEQFF.

J is TRBJ1-1 and V is TRBV19; the match to TRBD1 covers 12 bases. V trimming: 8 bases; J trimming: 7 bases; junction bases outside the gene matches: 11. Germline V gene sequence: CDR1 LNHDA, CDR2 SQIVND (reference sequence). The CDR3 has 15 amino acids. This CDR3 reads CASVGGDRGRNEAFF. In nucleotides, the CDR3 is TGTGCCAGTGTGGGCGGGGACAGGGGGCGGAATGAAGCTTTCTTT.

This clone was seen just once. The CDR3 nucleotides are TGTGCCAGCAGTTACAGAGCTGGAAACACCATATATTTT. It encodes CASSYRAGNTIYF. The V and J genes are TRBV6-9 and TRBJ1-3, with D uncertain. This CDR3 spans 13 amino acids. The germline V gene has CDR1 MNHGY and CDR2 SVAAGI. With 3 bases removed from V and 2 bases from J, the gap between germline ends came to 5 bases.